This T cell receptor (beta chain) was found in a study of cytomegalovirus exposure and HLA in healthy donors. Notes on the study in general: A later examination showed that TCR association rates differed by HLA locus, with DRB1 most and HLA-C fewest.

In the PCR, 60 Vbeta and 13 Jbeta primers were used. Original methodology: Later, 65 million to 90 million unique TCR beta chains were counted in an analysis, and approximately 10 million of them were shared. Assay used: immunoSEQ multiplex PCR; TCRdb lists only in-frame clones, some missing. V, J and clone size reflect that table, while D and trimming were determined from the DNA. The repertoire includes approximately 69,000 clones, 65% to 70% of them detected once, and about 22% sits in the top ten. This clone has more than one count but fewer than ten. As yet, its antigen is unknown. The limits of the CDR3 on the DNA are not certain, so only TCRdb's listed CDR3 is given. CDR1 and CDR2 (germline): MNHEY, SVGAGI. The CDR3 is 15 residues long, ends included.

This clonotype was sampled from a man in his forties in good health and CMV-seropositive. The sample was PBMCs. The chain couples TRBV6-5 to TRBJ1-4. The CDR3 is CASSTSGATNEKLFF.